This TCR beta chain was sequenced during a study of CD8 T cells in Susac syndrome. Random hexamers were used to reverse transcribe the RNA input (about 0.5 to 1 ug). MiXCR, applied by TCRdb to the immunoSEQ multiplex PCR reads, yields one record per CDR3 protein. The data hold some 130,000 distinct CDR3 sequences, with around 95% observed a single time. The CDR3 totals 13 residues. Germline V gives CDR1 GTSNPN, CDR2 SVGIG (reference sequence). V lost 2 bases, J lost 1 base, and 8 bases lay in between. The TCR comes from a human donor with Susac syndrome. The material sequenced was CD8+ T cells from PBMCs. The gene calls are TRBV30 and TRBJ1-1; D ambiguous. For the CDR3, the DNA is TGTGCCTGGAGTAGGAGTGCGAACACTGAAGCTTTCTTT. Translated: CAWSRSANTEAFF.